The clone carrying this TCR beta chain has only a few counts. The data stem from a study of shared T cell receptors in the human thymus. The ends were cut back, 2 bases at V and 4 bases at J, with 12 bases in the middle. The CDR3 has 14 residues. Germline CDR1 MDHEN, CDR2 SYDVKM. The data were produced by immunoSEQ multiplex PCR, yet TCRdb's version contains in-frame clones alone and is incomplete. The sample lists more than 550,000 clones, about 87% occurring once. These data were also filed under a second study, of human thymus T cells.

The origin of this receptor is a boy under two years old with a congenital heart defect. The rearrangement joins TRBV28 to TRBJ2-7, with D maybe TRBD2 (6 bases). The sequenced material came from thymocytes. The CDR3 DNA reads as TGTGCCAGCAGTTTAGGGGGACTTCCTTACGAGCAGTACTTC. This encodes CASSLGGLPYEQYF.